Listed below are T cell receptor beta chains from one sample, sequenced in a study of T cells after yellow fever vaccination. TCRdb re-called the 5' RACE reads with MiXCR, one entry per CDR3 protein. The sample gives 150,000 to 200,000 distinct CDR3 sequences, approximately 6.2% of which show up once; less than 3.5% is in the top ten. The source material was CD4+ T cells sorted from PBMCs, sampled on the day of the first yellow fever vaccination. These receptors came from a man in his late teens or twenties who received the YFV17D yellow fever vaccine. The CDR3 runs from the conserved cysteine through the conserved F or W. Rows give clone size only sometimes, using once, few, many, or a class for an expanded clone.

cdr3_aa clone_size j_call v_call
CASSHSGLAFTDTQYF many TRBJ2-3 TRBV7-2
CASSARGYSNQPQHF NA TRBJ1-5 TRBV7-2
CARTSPGGTGELFF NA TRBJ2-2 TRBV2
CASSSQLAGAGEQYF few TRBJ2-7 TRBV7-7
CASRGVSTDTQYF many TRBJ2-3 TRBV7-2
CASSDRQGTEAFF many TRBJ1-1 TRBV6-4
CASSLVYSGDHSNQPQHF NA TRBJ1-5 TRBV5-6
CSAREYRAGNTIYF few TRBJ1-3 TRBV20-1
CSARQGRRENTEAFF NA TRBJ1-1 TRBV20-1
CASSLAGGGNGETQYF few TRBJ2-5 TRBV7-6
CSVSTGTGGYGYTF many TRBJ1-2 TRBV29-1
CASSLVSGGAQETQYF few TRBJ2-5 TRBV5-1
CASSPRGVADTQYF many TRBJ2-3 TRBV12-3/TRBV12-4
CASSLERAFSGNTIYF NA TRBJ1-3 TRBV7-2
CASSPGTSIPTDTQYF many TRBJ2-3 TRBV7-8
CSTRPPSGTRYEQYF NA TRBJ2-7 TRBV20-1
CASSPVGGMNTEAFF NA TRBJ1-1 TRBV18
CASSERGGAEGELFF many TRBJ2-2 TRBV6-1
CASVGQGPPEKLFF NA TRBJ1-4 TRBV28
CASSVTVPGELFF many TRBJ2-2 TRBV7-6